This T cell receptor beta chain comes out of a study of cytomegalovirus exposure and HLA in healthy donors. Researchers ran the PCR with 60 Vbeta and 13 Jbeta primers. The method was immunoSEQ multiplex PCR; TCRdb's version includes in-frame clones alone and lacks a portion of them. The repertoire holds some 190,000 clones, approximately 90% seen once, with under 1.2% in the top ten. This CDR3 has 14 amino acids. Between the trimmed V and J ends, which lost 3 bases and 3 bases, there was a span of 12 bases. Germline V gene data show CDR1 as LNHNV and CDR2 as YYDKDF (reference sequence). This clone occurred a few times.

The TCR comes from a boy aged 2 to 10 in good health and CMV-seronegative. This chain connects TRBV15 to TRBJ2-7; D uncertain. The sequenced material came from PBMCs. The CDR3 coding sequence is TGTGCCACCAGCAGTGAAACAGAGAACTACGAGCAGTACTTC. Encoded protein: CATSSETENYEQYF.